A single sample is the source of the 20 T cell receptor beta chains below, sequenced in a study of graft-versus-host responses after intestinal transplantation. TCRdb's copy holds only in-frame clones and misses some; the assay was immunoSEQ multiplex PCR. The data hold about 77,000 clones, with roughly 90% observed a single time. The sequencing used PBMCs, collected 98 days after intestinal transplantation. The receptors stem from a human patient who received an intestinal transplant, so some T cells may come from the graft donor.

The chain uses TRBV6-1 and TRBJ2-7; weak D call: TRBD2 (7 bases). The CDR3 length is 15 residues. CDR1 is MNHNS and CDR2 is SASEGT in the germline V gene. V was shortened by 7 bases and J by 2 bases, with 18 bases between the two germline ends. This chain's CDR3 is CASKGGDSVPYEQYF. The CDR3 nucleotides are TGTGCCAGCAAGGGGGGGGATTCCGTACCCTACGAGCAGTACTTC.

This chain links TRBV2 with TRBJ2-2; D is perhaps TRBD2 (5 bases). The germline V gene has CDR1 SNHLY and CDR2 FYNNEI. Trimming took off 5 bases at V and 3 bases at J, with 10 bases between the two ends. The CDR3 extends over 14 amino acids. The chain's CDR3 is CASSPRGYTGELFF. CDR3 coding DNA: TGTGCCAGCAGTCCCCGCGGGTACACCGGGGAGCTGTTTTTT.

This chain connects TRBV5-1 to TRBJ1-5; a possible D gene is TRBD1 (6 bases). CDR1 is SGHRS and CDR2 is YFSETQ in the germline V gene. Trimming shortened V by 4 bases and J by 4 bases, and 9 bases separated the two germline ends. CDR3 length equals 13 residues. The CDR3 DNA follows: TGCGCCAGCAGCATACAGGGAAATCAGCCCCAGCATTTT. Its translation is CASSIQGNQPQHF. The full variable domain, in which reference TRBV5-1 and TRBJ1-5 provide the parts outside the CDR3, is KAGVTQTPRYLIKTRGQQVTLSCSPISGHRSVSWYQQTPGQGLQFLFEYFSETQRNKGNFPGRFSGRQFSNSRSEMNVSTLELGDSALYLCASSIQGNQPQHFGDGTRLSIL.

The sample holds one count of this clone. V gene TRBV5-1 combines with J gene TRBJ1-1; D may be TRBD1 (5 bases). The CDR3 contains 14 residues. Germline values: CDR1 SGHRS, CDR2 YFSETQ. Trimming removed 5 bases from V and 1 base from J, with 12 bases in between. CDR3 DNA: TGCGCCAGCAGGAGGCAGGGCTCGAACACTGAAGCTTTCTTT. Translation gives CASRRQGSNTEAFF. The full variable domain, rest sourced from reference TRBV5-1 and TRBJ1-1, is KAGVTQTPRYLIKTRGQQVTLSCSPISGHRSVSWYQQTPGQGLQFLFEYFSETQRNKGNFPGRFSGRQFSNSRSEMNVSTLELGDSALYLCASRRQGSNTEAFFGQGTRLTVV.

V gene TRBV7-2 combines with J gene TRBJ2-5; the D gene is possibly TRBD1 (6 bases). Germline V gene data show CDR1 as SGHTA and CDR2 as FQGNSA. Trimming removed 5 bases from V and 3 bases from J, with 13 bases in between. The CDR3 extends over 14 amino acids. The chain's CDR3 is CASSQTGTKETQYF. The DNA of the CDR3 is TGTGCCAGCAGCCAGACCGGGACAAAAGAGACCCAGTACTTC.

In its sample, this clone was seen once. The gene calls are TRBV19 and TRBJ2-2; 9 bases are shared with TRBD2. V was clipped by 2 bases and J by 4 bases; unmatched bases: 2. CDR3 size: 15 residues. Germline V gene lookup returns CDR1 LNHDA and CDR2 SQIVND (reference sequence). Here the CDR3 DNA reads TGTGCCAGTAGTATAAGGACTAGCGTCACCGGGGAGCTGTTTTTT. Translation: CASSIRTSVTGELFF.

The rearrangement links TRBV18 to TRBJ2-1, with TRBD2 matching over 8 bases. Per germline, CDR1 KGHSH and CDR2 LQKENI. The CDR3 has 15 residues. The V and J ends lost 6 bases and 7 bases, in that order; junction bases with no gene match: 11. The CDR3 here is CASSSGTSVGNEQFF. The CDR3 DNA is TGTGCCAGCTCTTCCGGGACTAGTGTCGGAAATGAGCAGTTCTTC.

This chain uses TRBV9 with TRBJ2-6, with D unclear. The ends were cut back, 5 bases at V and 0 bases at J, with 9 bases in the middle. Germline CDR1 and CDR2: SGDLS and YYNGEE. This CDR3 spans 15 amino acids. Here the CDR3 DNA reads TGTGCCAGCAGGGGCCTGAGCTCTGGGGCCAACGTCCTGACTTTC. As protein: CASRGLSSGANVLTF.

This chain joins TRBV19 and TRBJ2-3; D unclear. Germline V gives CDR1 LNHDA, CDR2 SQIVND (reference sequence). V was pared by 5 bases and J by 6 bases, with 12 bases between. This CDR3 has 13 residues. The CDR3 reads CASSPQLDDTQYF. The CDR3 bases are TGTGCCAGTAGTCCGCAATTAGACGATACGCAGTATTTT.

CDR3 bases: TGTGCCAGCAGCTCCGTACTAGCGGGAGAAGGCTACGAGCAGTACTTC. The encoded protein is CASSSVLAGEGYEQYF. This chain links TRBV7-2 with TRBJ2-7, with 11 bases aligning to TRBD2. The CDR3 contains 16 residues. From germline, CDR1 is SGHTA and CDR2 FQGNSA. V lost 4 bases, J lost 3 bases, and 8 bases stayed unmatched.

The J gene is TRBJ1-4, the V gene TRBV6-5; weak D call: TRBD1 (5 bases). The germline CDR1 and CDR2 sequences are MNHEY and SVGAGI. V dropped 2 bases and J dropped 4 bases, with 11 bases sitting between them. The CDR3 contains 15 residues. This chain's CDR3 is CASSYGAVGNEKLFF. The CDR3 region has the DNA TGTGCCAGCAGTTACGGGGCAGTGGGTAATGAAAAACTGTTTTTT.

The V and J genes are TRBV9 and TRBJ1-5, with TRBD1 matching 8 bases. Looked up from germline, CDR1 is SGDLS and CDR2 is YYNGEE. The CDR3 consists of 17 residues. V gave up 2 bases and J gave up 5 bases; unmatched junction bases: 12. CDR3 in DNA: TGTGCCAGCAGCGTTACAACTACAGGGGGAACTGATCAGCCCCAGCATTTT. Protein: CASSVTTTGGTDQPQHF.

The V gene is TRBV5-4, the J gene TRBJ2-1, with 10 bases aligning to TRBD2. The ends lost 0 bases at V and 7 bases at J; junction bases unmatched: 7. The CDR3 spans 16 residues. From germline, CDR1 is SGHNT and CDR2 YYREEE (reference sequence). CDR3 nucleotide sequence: TGTGCCAGCAGCTTGGGTCTAGCGGGAGTAGGAAATGAGCAGTTCTTC. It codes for CASSLGLAGVGNEQFF.

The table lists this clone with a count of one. The CDR3 nucleotides are TGTGCCAGTAGGCGGGACAGGAACAATGAGCAGTTCTTC. Translation gives CASRRDRNNEQFF. This rearrangement joins TRBV2 to TRBJ2-1, with TRBD1 matching over 8 bases. Germline V gene data show CDR1 as SNHLY and CDR2 as FYNNEI. Trimming removed 9 bases from V and 5 bases from J; junction bases left unmatched: 6. The CDR3 has 13 amino acids.

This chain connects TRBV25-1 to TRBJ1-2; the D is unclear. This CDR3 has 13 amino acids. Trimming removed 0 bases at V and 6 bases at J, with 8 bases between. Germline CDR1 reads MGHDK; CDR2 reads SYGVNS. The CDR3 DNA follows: TGTGCCAGCAGTGAATATTTCGGGAATGGCTACACCTTC. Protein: CASSEYFGNGYTF.

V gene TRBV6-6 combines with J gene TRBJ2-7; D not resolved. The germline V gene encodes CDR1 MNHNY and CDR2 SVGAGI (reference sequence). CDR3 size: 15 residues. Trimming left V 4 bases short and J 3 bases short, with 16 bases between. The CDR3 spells CASSSLDGYLYEQYF. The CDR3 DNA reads TGTGCCAGCAGTTCCCTAGACGGGTACCTCTACGAGCAGTACTTC.

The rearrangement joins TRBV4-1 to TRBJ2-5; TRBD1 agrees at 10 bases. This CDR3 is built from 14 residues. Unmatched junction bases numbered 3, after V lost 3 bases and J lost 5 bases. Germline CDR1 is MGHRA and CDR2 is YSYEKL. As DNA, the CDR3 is TGCGCCAGCAGCCAGCCGGACAGGGGGGAGACCCAGTACTTC. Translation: CASSQPDRGETQYF.

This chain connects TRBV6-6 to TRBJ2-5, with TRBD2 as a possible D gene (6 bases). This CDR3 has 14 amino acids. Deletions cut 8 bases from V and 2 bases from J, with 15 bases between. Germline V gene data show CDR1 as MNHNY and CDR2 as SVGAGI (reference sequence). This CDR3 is CASWDRGEQETQYF. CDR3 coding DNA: TGTGCCAGCTGGGACCGCGGGGAGCAAGAGACCCAGTACTTC.

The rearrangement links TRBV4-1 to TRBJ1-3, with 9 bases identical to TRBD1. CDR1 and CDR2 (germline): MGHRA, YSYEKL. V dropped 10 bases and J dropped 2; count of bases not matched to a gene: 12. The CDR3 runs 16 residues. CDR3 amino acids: CATSSQGALAGNTIYF. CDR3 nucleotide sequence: TGCGCCACCTCCTCACAGGGGGCGTTGGCTGGAAACACCATATATTTT.

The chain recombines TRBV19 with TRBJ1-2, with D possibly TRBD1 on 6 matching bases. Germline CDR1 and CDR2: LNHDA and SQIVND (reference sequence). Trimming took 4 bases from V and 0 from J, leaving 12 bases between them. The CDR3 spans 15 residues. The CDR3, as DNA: TGTGCCAGTAGTACCCACAGGGAGACTAACTATGGCTACACCTTC. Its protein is CASSTHRETNYGYTF.